The 32 T cell receptor beta chains below all came from one sample that was sequenced in a study of graft-versus-host responses after intestinal transplantation (dated by TCRdb to the early 2020s). Library construction relied on the immunoSEQ multiplex PCR assay. TCRdb holds this immuneACCESS table with in-frame rearrangements only. Some clones are missing; in checked studies, unresolved V genes explain under half, and the rest has no known cause. The sample contains tens of thousands of clones, about 95% of them found a single time. Of the sample, roughly 1.6% falls within the top ten clones. The sequencing used PBMCs, collected 335 days after intestinal transplant. These TCRs come from a human patient who received an intestinal transplant, so some T cells may come from the graft donor.

The chain combines TRBV12-5 with TRBJ2-1, with 10 positions matching TRBD2. With V trimmed by 5 bases and J by 9 bases, 10 bases remained unmatched. Germline CDR1 reads LGHNT; CDR2 reads FRNRAP. The CDR3 has 15 residues. The CDR3 sequence: CASGETAGGGFEQFF. The CDR3 region has the DNA TGTGCTAGTGGTGAAACAGCGGGAGGGGGGTTTGAGCAGTTCTTC.

The chain recombines TRBV12-2 with TRBJ2-2; whether TRBD2, the table's D call, matches the DNA was not checked. TRBV12-2 is noted as a pseudogene. This CDR3 has 16 residues. The CDR3 spells CASRSPGLAVTGELFF. The CDR3 DNA reads TGTGCAAGTCGCTCACCGGGACTAGCGGTAACCGGGGAGCTGTTTTTT.

This chain joins TRBV6-5 and TRBJ2-7, with 7 bases lining up with TRBD2. Germline assignment: CDR1 MNHEY and CDR2 SVGAGI. Trimming cost V 6 bases and J 3 bases; bases outside gene matches: 11. This CDR3 has 15 residues. As DNA, the CDR3 is TGTGCCAGCAGCCCCCACGTTGGGAGGGACTACGAGCAGTACTTC. Translation: CASSPHVGRDYEQYF.

Here the CDR3 reads CASSPRTSRGPMGQFF. The CDR3 bases are TGTGCCAGCAGCCCTCGGACTAGCAGGGGCCCAATGGGGCAGTTCTTC. The V and J genes are TRBV11-2 and TRBJ2-1, with TRBD2 identical over 8 bases. Trimming removed 5 bases from V and 12 bases from J; junction bases left unmatched: 18. The germline CDR1 and CDR2 sequences are SGHAT and FQNNGV. The CDR3 is 16 amino acids.

The V and J genes are TRBV9 and TRBJ2-1; TRBD2 matches 9 bases. Germline loops: CDR1 SGDLS, CDR2 YYNGEE. Unmatched junction bases numbered 3, after V lost 4 bases and J lost 4 bases. The CDR3 sequence is 14 residues long. The CDR3 sequence: CASSTGLAYNEQFF. CDR3 DNA: TGTGCCAGCAGCACGGGACTAGCATACAATGAGCAGTTCTTC.

The chain uses TRBV21-1 and TRBJ2-5; TRBD2, the table's D call, lacks a check against the DNA. TRBV21-1 is a pseudogene. The CDR3 loop spans 15 amino acids. The CDR3 DNA reads as TGTGCCAGCAGCAAATATGAAGCGAGTCAAGAGACCCAGTACTTC. Translated: CASSKYEASQETQYF.

This sequence joins TRBV29-1 and TRBJ2-7, with a possible D match to TRBD2 (6 bases). This CDR3 has 15 amino acids. Germline values: CDR1 SQVTM, CDR2 ANQGSEA. With 6 bases removed from V and 7 bases from J, the gap between germline ends came to 25 bases. CDR3 protein: CSVVIRDSDRGEQYF. DNA of the CDR3: TGCAGCGTAGTAATCCGGGACTCGGATAGAGGGGAGCAGTACTTC.

The rearrangement joins TRBV18 to TRBJ1-5; D may be TRBD1 (6 bases). Germline CDR1 and CDR2: KGHSH and LQKENI. The V gene lost 1 base and the J gene lost 6 bases, with 16 bases spanning the gap. This CDR3 has 16 residues. CDR3: CASSPQEGGWRQPQHF. The CDR3 nucleotides read TGTGCCAGCTCACCACAAGAGGGGGGTTGGCGTCAGCCCCAGCATTTT. Looking up the rest from reference TRBV18 and TRBJ1-5 gives the full variable domain: NAGVMQNPRHLVRRRGQEARLRCSPMKGHSHVYWYRQLPEEGLKFMVYLQKENIIDESGMPKERFSAEFPKEGPSILRIQQVVRGDSAAYFCASSPQEGGWRQPQHFGDGTRLSIL.

The CDR3 is CASGTEREPQHF. For the CDR3, the DNA is TGTGCCAGCGGAACGGAGCGGGAGCCCCAGCATTTT. The chain carries TRBV27 and TRBJ1-5; no firm D call. Germline CDR1 reads MNHEY; CDR2 reads SMNVEV (reference sequence). The CDR3 totals 12 residues. The V gene lost 8 bases and the J gene lost 8 bases, with 13 bases spanning the gap.

The rearrangement uses TRBV6-5 and TRBJ1-2, with D perhaps matching TRBD1 (6 bases). V was cut by 7 bases and J by 6 bases, with 12 bases left in between. The CDR3 sequence is 12 residues long. Germline V gene sequence: CDR1 MNHEY, CDR2 SVGAGI. The CDR3 DNA reads as TGTGCCAGCACCCGGGGGGGCCATGGCTACACCTTC. Translation gives CASTRGGHGYTF.

The chain recombines TRBV6-5 with TRBJ1-2; no clear D. V lost 0 bases, J lost 1 base, and 9 bases lay in between. The CDR3 extends over 15 amino acids. Germline loops: CDR1 MNHEY, CDR2 SVGAGI. The CDR3 sequence is CASSYSKASNYGYTF. As DNA, the CDR3 is TGTGCCAGCAGTTACTCGAAGGCCAGTAACTATGGCTACACCTTC.

The chain links TRBV6-5 to TRBJ1-3; no firm D call. The CDR3 runs to 11 residues. In germline, CDR1 is MNHEY, CDR2 SVGAGI. V gave up 7 bases and J gave up 4 bases, with 5 bases separating them. CDR3 DNA sequence: TGTGCCAGCACCAGAGGAAACACCATATATTTT. Translating it yields CASTRGNTIYF.

J is TRBJ1-5 and V is TRBV6-5, with a tentative D call TRBD1 (6 bases). Trimming took off 6 bases at V and 0 bases at J, with 12 bases between the two ends. Germline V lookup: CDR1 MNHEY, CDR2 SVGAGI. CDR3 length equals 15 residues. CDR3 region: CASRGGQISNQPQHF. The CDR3, as DNA: TGTGCCAGCAGGGGAGGACAGATTAGCAATCAGCCCCAGCATTTT.

The rearrangement joins TRBV7-9 to TRBJ1-2; TRBD1 agrees at 9 bases. The junction had 17 bases not matched to a gene; V was cut back by 4 bases and J by 2 bases. The CDR3 is 19 residues long. CDR1 is SEHNR and CDR2 is FQNEAQ in the germline V gene (reference sequence). The DNA for the CDR3 is TGTGCCAGCAGCTCGACAATGATTTGGGGGACAGGGCCAAACTATGGCTACACCTTC. This sequence encodes CASSSTMIWGTGPNYGYTF.

This sequence joins TRBV30 and TRBJ2-1; TRBD2 aligns across 11 bases. The junction had 16 bases not matched to a gene; V was cut back by 4 bases and J by 14 bases. The CDR3 is made up of 15 amino acids. Germline V lookup: CDR1 GTSNPN, CDR2 SVGIG (reference sequence). The DNA for the CDR3 is TGTGCCTGGAATCAAAAACGAGGACTAGCGGGTGCCAAGTTCTTC. Translated, it gives CAWNQKRGLAGAKFF.

The chain recombines TRBV9 with TRBJ1-5; 8 positions agree with TRBD1. Trimming at V came to 0 bases and at J to 2 bases, leaving 4 bases not matched to a gene. The CDR3 covers 16 residues. Germline loops: CDR1 SGDLS, CDR2 YYNGEE. CDR3 sequence: CASSVGPGQGNQPQHF. The CDR3, as DNA: TGTGCCAGCAGCGTAGGGCCGGGACAGGGCAATCAGCCCCAGCATTTT.

The CDR3 is CASSFGGGVTDTQYF. The CDR3 DNA follows: TGTGCCAGCAGTTTCGGCGGGGGGGTGACGGATACGCAGTATTTT. The chain combines TRBV28 with TRBJ2-3; 9 bases are shared with TRBD2. The CDR3 is 15 residues long. Trimming took 3 bases from V and 6 from J; bases not matched to a gene: 7. The germline V gene has CDR1 MDHEN and CDR2 SYDVKM.

The CDR3: CASSPGQGWEKLFF. The DNA for the CDR3 is TGCGCCAGCAGTCCCGGACAGGGGTGGGAAAAACTGTTTTTT. The gene calls are TRBV5-1 and TRBJ1-4; 9 nucleotides line up with TRBD1. V dropped 5 bases and J dropped 8; count of bases not matched to a gene: 7. Looked up from germline, CDR1 is SGHRS and CDR2 is YFSETQ. The CDR3 totals 14 residues. The full variable domain, completed using reference TRBV5-1 and TRBJ1-4, is KAGVTQTPRYLIKTRGQQVTLSCSPISGHRSVSWYQQTPGQGLQFLFEYFSETQRNKGNFPGRFSGRQFSNSRSEMNVSTLELGDSALYLCASSPGQGWEKLFFGSGTQLSVL.

This clone was seen just once. The chain carries TRBV19 and TRBJ1-1, with a possible D match to TRBD1 (6 bases). In germline, CDR1 is LNHDA, CDR2 SQIVND (reference sequence). This CDR3 is built from 15 residues. The germline V and J ends were trimmed by 4 bases and 2 bases, with 14 bases remaining between them. Here the CDR3 DNA reads TGTGCCAGTAGTAAGGACCGGGACACAAACACTGAAGCTTTCTTT. Translated: CASSKDRDTNTEAFF.

V usage is TRBV29-1 and J usage is TRBJ1-1, with unresolved D. V was shortened by 0 bases and J by 8 bases, with 13 bases between the two germline ends. The CDR3 has 13 residues. Germline loops: CDR1 SQVTM, CDR2 ANQGSEA. Written as DNA, the CDR3 is TGCAGCGTTGAAGAGGCGGCAGCGAACGAAGCTTTCTTT. Translated: CSVEEAAANEAFF.

This chain links TRBV6-1 with TRBJ2-7, with a tentative D call TRBD1 (6 bases). Germline CDR1 MNHNS, CDR2 SASEGT. The length of the CDR3 is 13 residues. The germline V and J ends were trimmed by 6 bases and 6 bases, with 15 bases remaining between them. The CDR3 DNA is TGTGCCAGCAGCTTGGGACAACTTCTCGAGCAGTACTTC. It specifies CASSLGQLLEQYF.

This chain connects TRBV6-1 to TRBJ1-6; the D is unclear. This CDR3 is built from 11 residues. Trimming shortened V by 6 bases and J by 13 bases, and 10 bases separated the two germline ends. CDR1 and CDR2 (germline): MNHNS, SASEGT. This CDR3 is CASRTSWPLHF. The DNA for the CDR3 is TGTGCCAGCAGAACCTCCTGGCCCCTCCACTTT.

This sequence joins TRBV19 and TRBJ2-4; the D gene is possibly TRBD2 (5 bases). The V and J ends lost 10 bases and 3 bases respectively, with 16 bases between them. Per the germline V gene, CDR1 is LNHDA and CDR2 is SQIVND (reference sequence). The CDR3 spans 14 residues. Here the CDR3 reads CATGLGSYKNIQYF. CDR3 nucleotide sequence: TGTGCCACCGGCCTGGGGAGTTACAAAAACATTCAGTACTTC. Complete variable domain (other parts from reference TRBV19 and TRBJ2-4): DGGITQSPKYLFRKEGQNVTLSCEQNLNHDAMYWYRQDPGQGLRLIYYSQIVNDFQKGDIAEGYSVSREKKESFPLTVTSAQKNPTAFYLCATGLGSYKNIQYFGAGTRLSVL.

This clone came up a few times. The chain uses TRBV6-1 and TRBJ2-7, with 7 bases that match TRBD1. With 2 bases clipped from V and 1 base from J, the junction kept 5 bases outside the gene matches. Germline CDR1 reads MNHNS; CDR2 reads SASEGT. There are 15 residues in the CDR3. The CDR3 here is CASSELDRSSYEQYF. CDR3 bases: TGTGCCAGCAGTGAACTGGACAGGAGTTCCTACGAGCAGTACTTC.

This chain connects TRBV7-2 to TRBJ1-2, with no clear D. The CDR3 has 14 residues. V was shortened by 1 base and J by 1 base, with 7 bases between the two germline ends. CDR1 is SGHTA and CDR2 is FQGNSA in the germline V gene. In nucleotides, the CDR3 is TGTGCCAGCAGCTTAGTGCGTCTTAACTATGGCTACACCTTC. Residues: CASSLVRLNYGYTF.

The chain uses TRBV6-5 and TRBJ2-7; 7 nucleotides agree with TRBD1. Germline loops: CDR1 MNHEY, CDR2 SVGAGI. This CDR3 contains 15 residues. J gave up 3 bases and V 7 bases, and 12 bases lay outside the gene matches. The DNA of the CDR3 is TGTGCCAGCACCCCAAGGGGGCTAGCTAGCTACGAGCAGTACTTC. This gives the protein CASTPRGLASYEQYF.

The table lists this clone with a few counts. The rearrangement uses TRBV10-1 and TRBJ1-3; TRBD1 is a possible D gene (5 bases). Deletions cut 6 bases from V and 7 bases from J, with 7 bases between. The CDR3 is 11 residues long. Germline values: CDR1 WNHNN, CDR2 SYGVQD (reference sequence). In DNA, the CDR3 is TGCGCCAGCAGCTCAGGGAACACCATATATTTT. Residues: CASSSGNTIYF.

The chain employs TRBV10-3 and TRBJ1-1; no reliable D call. The CDR3 is made up of 14 amino acids. CDR1 ENHRY and CDR2 SYGVKD come from the germline V gene. Trimming took 0 bases from V and 1 from J, leaving 6 bases between them. The CDR3 is CAISESNGNTEAFF. CDR3 bases: TGTGCCATCAGTGAGTCGAATGGGAACACTGAAGCTTTCTTT.

The V and J genes are TRBV9 and TRBJ2-5; possibly TRBD1 or TRBD2 for D (6 bases each). Germline assignment: CDR1 SGDLS and CDR2 YYNGEE. Trimming left V 4 bases short and J 7 bases short, with 20 bases between. The CDR3 sequence is 15 residues long. CDR3 nucleotides: TGTGCCAGCAGCCCCAGGGGACTCCCCCTGGCGACCCAGTACTTC. It specifies CASSPRGLPLATQYF.

This chain joins TRBV7-2 and TRBJ1-6; D unclear. V was trimmed by 6 bases and J by 7 bases, leaving 19 bases between them. Looked up from germline, CDR1 is SGHTA and CDR2 is FQGNSA. The CDR3 is 16 residues long. CDR3 region: CASSFRGRPPNSPLHF. The CDR3 nucleotides are TGTGCCAGCAGTTTCCGAGGCAGGCCCCCCAATTCACCCCTCCACTTT. Full variable domain (missing parts from reference TRBV7-2 and TRBJ1-6): GAGVSQSPSNKVTEKGKDVELRCDPISGHTALYWYRQSLGQGLEFLIYFQGNSAPDKSGLPSDRFSAERTGGSVSTLTIQRTQQEDSAVYLCASSFRGRPPNSPLHFGNGTRLTVT.

The V and J genes are TRBV5-5 and TRBJ1-5, with 9 bases lining up with TRBD1. The CDR3 has 15 amino acids. CDR1 and CDR2 (germline): SGHKS, YYEKEE (reference sequence). J was trimmed by 6 bases and V by 2 bases; bases with no gene match: 6. The CDR3, as DNA: TGTGCCAGCAGCTTCGGGACAGGGCCCGTTCAGCCCCAGCATTTT. This encodes CASSFGTGPVQPQHF.

Here the CDR3 reads CASLSGRDTQYF. The CDR3 DNA is TGTGCCAGTCTTAGCGGGAGAGATACGCAGTATTTT. V gene TRBV19 combines with J gene TRBJ2-3; 9 positions agree with TRBD2. The V and J ends lost 8 bases and 5 bases, in that order; junction bases with no gene match: 2. Germline V gene sequence: CDR1 LNHDA, CDR2 SQIVND (reference sequence). The CDR3 contains 12 residues.